This T cell receptor beta chain is from a study of cytomegalovirus exposure and HLA in healthy donors. Study-level results: Earlier analysis yielded a pattern in which most TCR beta V segments were productive about 90% or about 30% of the time. Researchers counted 150 to 200 TCR beta chains as cytomegalovirus-associated. A few V segments could not be told apart, such as TRBV6-2 and TRBV6-3, and were left out.

With 60 Vbeta and 13 Jbeta primers, the PCR was carried out. Clones were read by immunoSEQ multiplex PCR, and TCRdb kept only the in-frame ones, dropping some. Altogether 100,000 to 150,000 clones are present, about 15% being singletons, with the ten largest covering about 3%. These donors, healthy bone marrow donors, were studied. This clone appeared a few times. The antigen remains unidentified. Germline CDR1 reads MRHNA; CDR2 reads SNTAGT. V lost 6 bases to trimming and J lost 4 bases; unmatched junction nucleotides: 4. The CDR3 extends over 16 amino acids. The source of this sequence is a female donor in good health and CMV-seropositive. The rearrangement links TRBV6-4 to TRBJ2-6; 12 bases fit TRBD1. The sequencing sample was made of PBMCs. The CDR3 spells CASRGQGAAGANVLTF. The CDR3, as DNA: TGTGCCAGCAGGGGACAGGGGGCGGCCGGGGCCAACGTCCTGACTTTC.